This TCR beta chain was sequenced for a study of blood T cell repertoires in COVID-19. Study context: T cells, B-cell-depleted T cells, or PBMCs supplied cDNA or gDNA.

Authors' data handling: It was from reference gene primer amplification that nucleated cell counts were estimated. Sequencing was performed with immunoSEQ multiplex PCR; in TCRdb, only in-frame clones are kept and a portion is missing. V and J calls and clone size follow that table, whereas D and trimming were derived from the DNA. In the table there are 140,000 or so clones, over 65% of which are singletons. CDR1 is KGHSH, CDR2 LQKENI, per germline. This CDR3 region has 13 residues. V was cut by 3 bases and J by 7 bases, with 12 bases left in between. The V and J genes are TRBV18 and TRBJ1-2, with TRBD1 as a possible D gene (5 bases). The clonotype was recovered from a human donor in a cohort sampled during active COVID-19. The source material was peripheral blood. For the CDR3, the DNA is TGTGCCAGCTCACCGGCGGGGCACGCTGGCTACACCTTC. The encoded protein is CASSPAGHAGYTF. Full variable domain (rest looked up from reference TRBV18 and TRBJ1-2): NAGVMQNPRHLVRRRGQEARLRCSPMKGHSHVYWYRQLPEEGLKFMVYLQKENIIDESGMPKERFSAEFPKEGPSILRIQQVVRGDSAAYFCASSPAGHAGYTFGSGTRLTVV.